This T cell receptor beta chain was found in a study of identical twins. The trim removed 5 bases at V and 5 bases at J, leaving 7 bases unmatched. Looked up from germline, CDR1 is MNHEY and CDR2 is SMNVEV (reference sequence). The CDR3 extends over 15 amino acids. TCRdb itself ran the 5' RACE reads through MiXCR, one entry per CDR3 protein. Seen here are fewer than 800,000 distinct CDR3 sequences, roughly 6.6% observed once, and the top ten hold approximately 1.5%. This clonotype has a count of ten or more. Its antigen is still unknown. Healthy Caucasians, and only they, were the donors. General observations from the study: Surplus twin overlap in beta out-of-frame sequences was less pronounced.

The sample also formed part of further work on yellow fever vaccine responses in identical twins.

This receptor was obtained from a woman aged 18-30 years in good health. Sequencing input: PBMCs. The rearrangement links TRBV27 to TRBJ2-3; TRBD2 matches at 10 bases. CDR3 coding DNA: TGTGCCAGCAGTGATCTAGCGGGGGAGAAAGATACGCAGTATTTT. As protein: CASSDLAGEKDTQYF.